One sample yielded the 6 T cell receptor beta chains listed below, sequenced in a study of cytomegalovirus exposure and HLA in healthy donors. This PCR relied on a set of 60 Vbeta primers and 13 Jbeta primers. TCRdb's table, derived via immunoSEQ multiplex PCR, lists solely in-frame clones and lacks some. The repertoire has approximately 180,000 clones, around 74% of them found once; the top ten carry about 3%. The sample taken for sequencing was PBMCs. The source is a male donor in good health and CMV-seronegative.

The chain uses TRBV28 and TRBJ2-3; possible D gene TRBD1, 6 bases. The V and J ends lost 5 bases and 4 bases respectively, with 13 bases between them. The CDR3 totals 14 residues. CDR1 and CDR2 (germline): MDHEN, SYDVKM. This CDR3 is CASSPRTAPDTQYF. For the CDR3, the DNA is TGTGCCAGCAGTCCTCGGACAGCACCAGATACGCAGTATTTT.

The V call is TRBV4-3, the J call TRBJ2-7; 10 bases are a match to TRBD2. After removal of 1 base from V and 5 bases from J, the junction contained 2 bases not matched to a gene. Germline values: CDR1 LGHNA, CDR2 YSLEER. This CDR3 has 14 amino acids. The CDR3 region has the DNA TGCGCCAGCAGCCAAGGGCTAGCGGGAGACGAGCAGTACTTC. As protein: CASSQGLAGDEQYF.

The J gene is TRBJ2-3, the V gene TRBV28, with D possibly TRBD1 on 5 matching bases. Trimming took 3 bases from V and 0 from J, leaving 10 bases between them. Germline V lookup: CDR1 MDHEN, CDR2 SYDVKM. This CDR3 contains 15 residues. The CDR3 loop reads CASSFGQGSTDTQYF. CDR3 nucleotides: TGTGCCAGCAGTTTCGGTCAGGGTAGCACAGATACGCAGTATTTT.

V gene TRBV7-2 combines with J gene TRBJ1-1; D remains ambiguous. The V end lost 2 bases, the J end lost 1 base, and 5 bases lay between the germline ends. CDR1 and CDR2 (germline): SGHTA, FQGNSA. CDR3 length: 13 residues. CDR3 DNA: TGTGCCAGCAGCTTATATTGGAACACTGAAGCTTTCTTT. It is translated as CASSLYWNTEAFF.

This clone has only a few counts. The chain recombines TRBV5-6 with TRBJ1-1; 7 nucleotides line up with TRBD1. Trimming cost V 4 bases and J 1 base; bases outside gene matches: 4. CDR1 is SGHDT and CDR2 is YYEEEE in the germline V gene. The CDR3 spans 14 residues. The CDR3 sequence is CASSKWTGNTEAFF. CDR3 coding DNA: TGTGCCAGCAGCAAATGGACAGGGAACACTGAAGCTTTCTTT.

In this sample, this clone turned up a few times. The chain carries TRBV18 and TRBJ2-3; 11 nucleotides align to TRBD2. V was clipped by 6 bases and J by 2 bases; unmatched bases: 4. Germline CDR1 and CDR2: KGHSH and LQKENI. The CDR3 runs 15 residues. The CDR3 region is CASSPGLAVTDTQYF. The CDR3 nucleotides are TGTGCCAGCTCCCCGGGACTAGCGGTCACAGATACGCAGTATTTT.